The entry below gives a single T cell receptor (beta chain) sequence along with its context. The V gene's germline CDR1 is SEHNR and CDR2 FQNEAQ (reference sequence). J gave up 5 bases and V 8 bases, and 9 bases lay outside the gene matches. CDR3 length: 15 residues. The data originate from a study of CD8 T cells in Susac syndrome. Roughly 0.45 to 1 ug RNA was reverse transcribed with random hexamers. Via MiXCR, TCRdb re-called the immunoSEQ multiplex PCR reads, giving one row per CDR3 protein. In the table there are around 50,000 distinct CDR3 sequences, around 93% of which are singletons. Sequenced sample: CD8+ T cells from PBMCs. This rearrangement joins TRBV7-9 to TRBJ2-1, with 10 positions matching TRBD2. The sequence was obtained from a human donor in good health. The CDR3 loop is CASGRIAGGHNEQFF. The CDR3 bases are TGTGCCAGCGGGAGAATAGCGGGAGGACACAATGAGCAGTTCTTC.